Below are 21 T cell receptor beta chains sequenced from a single sample in a study of shared clonotypes between healthy human individuals. The method was immunoSEQ multiplex PCR; TCRdb's version includes in-frame clones alone and lacks a portion of them. The sample yields about 1 million clones, about 75% seen once. Sample: memory CD4+ T cells sorted from blood. Regarding subset: CD45RA-negative fraction. The source is a man aged 18 to 29 in good health.

CDR3 DNA: TGCGCCAGCAGCTTGGTAGGGGAGGTTGGTCAGCCCCAGCATTTT. Protein: CASSLVGEVGQPQHF. The chain couples TRBV5-1 to TRBJ1-5, with D perhaps TRBD1 (5 bases). The V end was cut by 0 bases, the J end by 6 bases, with 13 bases between. This CDR3 contains 15 residues. Per germline, CDR1 SGHRS and CDR2 YFSETQ.

In this sample, this clone turned up a few times. The V call is TRBV5-4, the J call TRBJ1-6; TRBD1 agrees at 7 bases. The CDR3 spans 14 residues. Germline values: CDR1 SGHNT, CDR2 YYREEE (reference sequence). The trim removed 5 bases at V and 6 bases at J, leaving 5 bases unmatched. The CDR3 nucleotides are TGTGCCAGCAGGCGGGACAGTTCTAATTCACCCCTCCACTTT. Amino acid sequence: CASRRDSSNSPLHF.

This clone occurred many times. The V call is TRBV11-1, the J call TRBJ2-1; a weak D match, TRBD1 (5 bases). Trimming left V 2 bases short and J 2 bases short, with 10 bases between. The V gene's germline CDR1 is SGHAT and CDR2 FQDESV (reference sequence). The CDR3 loop spans 15 amino acids. CDR3 nucleotides: TGTGCCAGCAGCTTAATCAGGGCCGCCTACAATGAGCAGTTCTTC. Its protein is CASSLIRAAYNEQFF.

Regarding this clone: Being one base from a much bigger clone, this may be a read error. The same CDR3 can be traced to other DNA sequences in this sample. The chain employs TRBV7-6 and TRBJ1-6; 7 bases agree with TRBD1. The V and J ends lost 2 bases and 7 bases, in that order; junction bases with no gene match: 2. The CDR3 consists of 14 residues. Per germline, CDR1 SGHVS and CDR2 FNYEAQ. CDR3 in amino acids: CASSLQGGNSPLHF. The DNA of the CDR3 is TGTGCCAGCAGCTTACAGGGGGGGAATTCACCCCTCCACTTT.

This clone was seen a handful of times. The J gene is TRBJ1-6, the V gene TRBV30; 8 bases align to TRBD1. The CDR3 runs to 16 residues. V was pared by 6 bases and J by 4 bases, with 11 bases of the junction left unmatched. Germline CDR1 is GTSNPN and CDR2 is SVGIG (reference sequence). CDR3 bases: TGTGCCTGCCAACTCGGACAGGGAATATATAATTCACCCCTCCACTTT. Translated: CACQLGQGIYNSPLHF.

In its sample, this clone was seen once. The same CDR3 can be traced to other DNA sequences in this sample. The chain is built from TRBV11-3 and TRBJ2-5; 8 nucleotides line up with TRBD1. Trimming cost V 5 bases and J 5 bases; bases outside gene matches: 4. The CDR3 loop spans 13 amino acids. From germline, CDR1 is SGHNT and CDR2 YENEEA. As DNA, the CDR3 is TGTGCCAGCAGCCGTCAGGGGGCTGAGACCCAGTACTTC. It encodes CASSRQGAETQYF.

This clone was counted a few times. The V and J genes are TRBV5-6 and TRBJ2-5, with 8 bases aligning to TRBD1. V lost 6 bases and J lost 0; bases outside the gene matches: 4. Germline CDR1 reads SGHDT; CDR2 reads YYEEEE. CDR3 size: 14 residues. CDR3 bases: TGTGCCAGCACCCGACAGGGGTACCAAGAGACCCAGTACTTC. This gives the protein CASTRQGYQETQYF.

The chain links TRBV4-1 to TRBJ2-3; TRBD1 matches 8 bases. CDR3 size: 18 residues. Germline assignment: CDR1 MGHRA and CDR2 YSYEKL. Trimming took 4 bases from V and 2 from J; bases not matched to a gene: 14. In DNA form, the CDR3 reads TGCGCCAGCAGCCTACAAGGGACCGGGACAGGCATCACAGATACGCAGTATTTT. Protein: CASSLQGTGTGITDTQYF.

Comments on this clone: A much larger clone differs from this one at a single base, so this may be a read error. V usage is TRBV28 and J usage is TRBJ2-5, with D unresolved. CDR1 is MDHEN and CDR2 is SYDVKM in the germline V gene. This CDR3 comprises 14 residues. CDR3 protein: CAGSQLLAQETQYF. The CDR3 DNA reads TGTGCCGGCAGTCAGCTACTCGCCCAAGAGACCCAGTACTTC.

The chain carries TRBV10-2 and TRBJ1-1, with no clear D. V lost 4 bases to trimming and J lost 1 base, with 13 bases between them. This CDR3 comprises 15 residues. Germline values: CDR1 WSHSY, CDR2 SAAADI. CDR3: CASSGTVPQNTEAFF. In nucleotides, the CDR3 is TGCGCCAGCAGTGGGACCGTCCCTCAGAACACTGAAGCTTTCTTT.

This clone was observed a few times. V is TRBV11-2 and J is TRBJ2-3, with D possibly being TRBD1 or TRBD2 (5 bases each). Germline lookup yields CDR1 SGHAT and CDR2 FQNNGV. Trimming cost V 0 bases and J 10 bases, with 8 bases left between them. The CDR3 consists of 12 residues. The CDR3 spells CASSLDQGPQYF. CDR3 sequence (DNA): TGTGCCAGCAGCTTAGATCAGGGACCGCAGTATTTT.

In this sample, this clone turned up a few times. Here the CDR3 DNA reads TGTGCCTGGAATTTCCAGGGGCCGGACATTCAGTACTTC. This gives the protein CAWNFQGPDIQYF. The rearrangement uses TRBV30 and TRBJ2-4, with D maybe TRBD1 (6 bases). Germline lookup yields CDR1 GTSNPN and CDR2 SVGIG (reference sequence). The CDR3 is made up of 13 amino acids. V shed 4 bases and J shed 8 bases, with 15 bases lying between them.

V and J are TRBV27 and TRBJ2-2; 7 bases agree with TRBD2. The ends lost 5 bases at V and 7 bases at J; junction bases unmatched: 7. The CDR3 covers 14 residues. Looked up from germline, CDR1 is MNHEY and CDR2 is SMNVEV (reference sequence). CDR3 DNA sequence: TGTGCCAGCAGTCGATCGCGGGAGAGCGGGGAGCTGTTTTTT. Translation: CASSRSRESGELFF.

This chain's CDR3 is CASSSLGLLTYEQYF. Written as DNA, the CDR3 is TGTGCCAGCAGTTCACTGGGACTCCTTACCTACGAGCAGTACTTC. This chain joins TRBV28 and TRBJ2-7, with D tentatively TRBD2 (6 bases). The V gene's germline CDR1 is MDHEN and CDR2 SYDVKM. The CDR3 is made up of 15 amino acids. Trimming took 4 bases from V and 2 from J, leaving 15 bases between them.

The chain employs TRBV5-1 and TRBJ1-2; 8 nucleotides agree with TRBD1. With 4 bases clipped from V and 0 bases from J, the junction kept 2 bases outside the gene matches. The CDR3 extends over 14 amino acids. Germline CDR1 and CDR2: SGHRS and YFSETQ. This CDR3 reads CASSGQGANYGYTF. CDR3 in DNA: TGCGCCAGCAGCGGACAGGGAGCTAACTATGGCTACACCTTC.

The gene calls are TRBV30 and TRBJ1-5; D not resolved. This CDR3 contains 17 residues. Trimming took off 0 bases at V and 0 bases at J, with 15 bases between the two ends. Germline V gene lookup returns CDR1 GTSNPN and CDR2 SVGIG (reference sequence). This chain's CDR3 is CAWSVKGNVYSNQPQHF. Here the CDR3 DNA reads TGTGCCTGGAGTGTAAAAGGGAACGTGTATAGCAATCAGCCCCAGCATTTT.

This chain links TRBV4-3 with TRBJ2-7; 8 bases line up with TRBD2. From germline, CDR1 is LGHNA and CDR2 YSLEER. The CDR3 spans 15 residues. With 2 bases clipped from V and 2 bases from J, the junction kept 5 bases outside the gene matches. DNA of the CDR3: TGCGCCAGCAGCCAAATCGGGGGGGCCACCTACGAGCAGTACTTC. This gives the protein CASSQIGGATYEQYF.

This chain uses TRBV18 with TRBJ2-7, with D perhaps matching TRBD1 (6 bases). CDR1 is KGHSH, CDR2 LQKENI, per germline. CDR3 size: 15 residues. V gave up 2 bases and J gave up 0 bases, with 11 bases separating them. The CDR3: CASSPSGAGSYEQYF. In nucleotides, the CDR3 is TGTGCCAGCTCACCATCAGGGGCGGGCTCCTACGAGCAGTACTTC.

J is TRBJ1-6 and V is TRBV6-6; TRBD1 might be the D (6 bases). V was cut by 6 bases and J by 11 bases, with 17 bases left in between. The CDR3 consists of 14 residues. Looked up from germline, CDR1 is MNHNY and CDR2 is SVGAGI (reference sequence). DNA for the CDR3: TGTGCCAGCAGGTCCGGACAGATTGGACCACCCCTCCACTTT. Its translation is CASRSGQIGPPLHF.

This clone has just a few counts. The V call is TRBV5-1, the J call TRBJ2-3, with 14 bases fitting TRBD2. V was pared by 4 bases and J by 4 bases, with 8 bases of the junction left unmatched. The CDR3 has 17 amino acids. Germline V gene lookup returns CDR1 SGHRS and CDR2 YFSETQ. The CDR3 region has the DNA TGCGCCAGCAGCCGACTAGCGGGAGGGAATGGGCCAGATACGCAGTATTTT. Amino acids: CASSRLAGGNGPDTQYF.

V gene TRBV11-2 combines with J gene TRBJ2-5; TRBD2 matches at 13 bases. Trimming cost V 3 bases and J 5 bases; bases outside gene matches: 0. CDR1 is SGHAT, CDR2 FQNNGV, per germline. The CDR3 has 14 amino acids. DNA for the CDR3: TGTGCCAGCAGCTTGGGACTAGCGGGGGAGACCCAGTACTTC. Its protein product is CASSLGLAGETQYF. Using reference TRBV11-2 and TRBJ2-5 for the parts outside the CDR3, the full variable domain is EAGVAQSPRYKIIEKRQSVAFWCNPISGHATLYWYQQILGQGPKLLIQFQNNGVVDDSQLPKDRFSAERLKGVDSTLKIQPAKLEDSAVYLCASSLGLAGETQYFGPGTRLLVL.